The 24 T cell receptor beta chains below were found in one sample sequenced in a study of blood T cells in healthy people across ages. The second PCR ran about 6 to 11 cycles with a sample-barcoded 5' primer and J-beta primers. TCRdb reanalysed the 5' RACE reads using MiXCR and keeps one entry per CDR3 protein. The data hold fewer than 800,000 distinct CDR3 sequences, with approximately 49% observed a single time. Sequencing was carried out using blood. The receptor set was obtained from a woman aged 55-69 years in good health.

This clonotype was found a few times. V gene TRBV2 combines with J gene TRBJ1-5; 7 nucleotides match TRBD1. Looked up from germline, CDR1 is SNHLY and CDR2 is FYNNEI. Trimming at V came to 3 bases and at J to 6 bases, leaving 5 bases not matched to a gene. The CDR3 has 14 amino acids. The chain's CDR3 is CASSDGGGPQPQHF. CDR3 sequence (DNA): TGTGCCAGCAGTGATGGAGGGGGCCCTCAGCCCCAGCATTTT.

This clonotype was detected a few times. CDR3 protein: CASSTMGSGTDTQYF. CDR3 in DNA: TGCGCCAGCAGCACGATGGGCTCCGGCACAGATACGCAGTATTTT. This rearrangement joins TRBV5-1 to TRBJ2-3; D not resolved. V shed 4 bases and J shed 1 base, with 13 bases lying between them. The V gene's germline CDR1 is SGHRS and CDR2 YFSETQ. The CDR3 contains 15 residues.

The chain couples TRBV7-2 to TRBJ2-5; no reliable D call. V was cut by 3 bases and J by 4 bases, with 9 bases left in between. Germline values: CDR1 SGHTA, CDR2 FQGNSA. The CDR3 spans 13 residues. This CDR3 reads CASSFFRSETQYF. Written as DNA, the CDR3 is TGTGCCAGCAGCTTCTTTAGGTCAGAGACCCAGTACTTC.

The J gene is TRBJ2-7, the V gene TRBV10-3, with D possibly being TRBD1 (6 bases). V was shortened by 1 base and J by 4 bases, with 14 bases between the two germline ends. The CDR3 sequence is 15 residues long. Germline V lookup: CDR1 ENHRY, CDR2 SYGVKD. CDR3 coding DNA: TGTGCCATCAGTGAGTTACAGGGCATCCAGTACGAGCAGTACTTC. This encodes CAISELQGIQYEQYF.

The V gene is TRBV28, the J gene TRBJ2-7; the D is unclear. The CDR3 length is 11 residues. Trimming stripped 3 bases from V and 5 bases from J, with 5 bases between. Per the germline V gene, CDR1 is MDHEN and CDR2 is SYDVKM. CDR3 sequence: CASSFLDEQYF. The DNA for the CDR3 is TGTGCCAGCAGTTTTCTGGACGAGCAGTACTTC.

This clonotype was found a few times. The chain joins TRBV20-1 to TRBJ2-3; D is perhaps TRBD1 (5 bases). The CDR3 covers 11 residues. Looked up from germline, CDR1 is DFQATT and CDR2 is SNEGSKA (reference sequence). Trimming stripped 3 bases from V and 5 bases from J, with 6 bases between. DNA for the CDR3: TGCAGTGCTAGTAGGGGAGATACGCAGTATTTT. Translation: CSASRGDTQYF.

The rearrangement joins TRBV20-1 to TRBJ2-4, with no clear D. The end of the DNA aligns better with TRBJ2-7, so the J call may be wrong. CDR3 length: 13 amino acids. Germline CDR1 is DFQATT and CDR2 is SNEGSKA (reference sequence). The CDR3 region has the DNA TGCAGTGCTTCACGGCCTAATCAACCCGAGCAGTACTTC. As protein: CSASRPNQPEQYF.

The chain uses TRBV25-1 and TRBJ1-1; D gene uncertain. Germline V gives CDR1 MGHDK, CDR2 SYGVNS. V dropped 5 bases and J dropped 6 bases, with 10 bases sitting between them. This CDR3 has 12 residues. CDR3 loop: CASSFHQAEAFF. CDR3 nucleotides: TGTGCCAGCAGTTTCCACCAGGCTGAAGCTTTCTTT. Filled out from reference TRBV25-1 and TRBJ1-1, the complete variable domain reads EADIYQTPRYLVIGTGKKITLECSQTMGHDKMYWYQQDPGMELHLIHYSYGVNSTEKGDLSSESTVSRIRTEHFPLTLESARPSHTSQYLCASSFHQAEAFFGQGTRLTVV.

The rearrangement uses TRBV7-9 and TRBJ2-7; D is possibly TRBD1 (6 bases). The CDR3 extends over 14 amino acids. CDR1 and CDR2 from the germline V gene are SEHNR and FQNEAQ (reference sequence). The V gene lost 5 bases and the J gene lost 3 bases, with 14 bases spanning the gap. CDR3 sequence (DNA): TGTGCCAGCAGCCCACGAGGGGGTATCTACGAGCAGTACTTC. It yields the protein CASSPRGGIYEQYF. The variable domain in full, completed from reference TRBV7-9 and TRBJ2-7, reads DTGVSQNPRHKITKRGQNVTFRCDPISEHNRLYWYRQTLGQGPEFLTYFQNEAQLEKSRLLSDRFSAERPKGSFSTLEIQRTEQGDSAMYLCASSPRGGIYEQYFGPGTRLTVT.

This chain links TRBV5-1 with TRBJ2-3; D remains unclear. The germline CDR1 and CDR2 sequences are SGHRS and YFSETQ. The CDR3 has 13 amino acids. V lost 3 bases and J lost 6, with 11 bases in between. The CDR3 here is CASSYQGSDTQYF. CDR3 in DNA: TGCGCCAGCAGCTACCAAGGGTCGGATACGCAGTATTTT.

This chain joins TRBV7-2 and TRBJ2-1; D unresolved. CDR3 length equals 15 residues. V was cut by 0 bases and J by 6 bases, with 12 bases left in between. CDR1 and CDR2 from the germline V gene are SGHTA and FQGNSA. CDR3 protein: CASSLARTTTNEQFF. DNA for the CDR3: TGTGCCAGCAGCTTAGCGCGGACCACGACCAATGAGCAGTTCTTC.

In DNA, the CDR3 is TGTGCCAGCAGCCAGCTTAACAGGGTTAGCACAGATACGCAGTATTTT. Its translation is CASSQLNRVSTDTQYF. The V call is TRBV3-1, the J call TRBJ2-3; D is perhaps TRBD1 (6 bases). The CDR3 is made up of 16 amino acids. CDR1 is LGHDT, CDR2 YNNKEL, per germline (reference sequence). V was pared by 3 bases and J by 0 bases, with 13 bases between.

The chain is built from TRBV20-1 and TRBJ1-1; D gene uncertain. V shed 6 bases and J shed 0 bases, with 14 bases lying between them. Germline lookup yields CDR1 DFQATT and CDR2 SNEGSKA (reference sequence). The CDR3 spans 14 residues. DNA for the CDR3: TGCAGTGCCAAGACCGGACCACTGAACACTGAAGCTTTCTTT. Residues: CSAKTGPLNTEAFF.

The V call is TRBV27, the J call TRBJ2-7, with D tentatively TRBD1 (5 bases). With 4 bases removed from V and 6 bases from J, the gap between germline ends came to 13 bases. Germline CDR1 reads MNHEY; CDR2 reads SMNVEV (reference sequence). CDR3 length equals 13 residues. The CDR3, as DNA: TGTGCCAGCAGTTCCACTGCAACAGGCGAGCAGTACTTC. Translated, it gives CASSSTATGEQYF.

The chain employs TRBV12-3 or TRBV12-4 and TRBJ1-6; D gene ambiguous. The CDR3 covers 13 residues. Trimming removed 3 bases from V and 9 bases from J, with 9 bases in between. CDR3 DNA: TGTGCCAGCAGTTTGGGAATCAGTTCACCCCTCCACTTT. This sequence encodes CASSLGISSPLHF.

This chain joins TRBV7-2 and TRBJ2-7; 10 bases fit TRBD2. V lost 3 bases to trimming and J lost 6 bases; unmatched junction nucleotides: 8. The germline V gene encodes CDR1 SGHTA and CDR2 FQGNSA. The CDR3 loop spans 15 amino acids. The CDR3 spells CASSLDRRTSGEQYF. The CDR3 DNA sequence: TGTGCCAGCAGCTTGGACCGCCGGACTAGCGGCGAGCAGTACTTC. The entire variable domain, with the rest obtained from reference TRBV7-2 and TRBJ2-7, is as follows: GAGVSQSPSNKVTEKGKDVELRCDPISGHTALYWYRQSLGQGLEFLIYFQGNSAPDKSGLPSDRFSAERTGGSVSTLTIQRTQQEDSAVYLCASSLDRRTSGEQYFGPGTRLTVT.

This clonotype was detected only a few times. The V call is TRBV7-2, the J call TRBJ1-1; 7 bases line up with TRBD1. The CDR3 is 13 residues long. J gave up 0 bases and V 10 bases, and 5 bases lay outside the gene matches. Germline values: CDR1 SGHTA, CDR2 FQGNSA. The CDR3 is CATGTDLNTEAFF. The CDR3 nucleotides read TGTGCCACCGGGACAGACCTGAACACTGAAGCTTTCTTT. Using reference TRBV7-2 and TRBJ1-1 for the parts outside the CDR3, the full variable domain is GAGVSQSPSNKVTEKGKDVELRCDPISGHTALYWYRQSLGQGLEFLIYFQGNSAPDKSGLPSDRFSAERTGGSVSTLTIQRTQQEDSAVYLCATGTDLNTEAFFGQGTRLTVV.

The chain links TRBV6-2 or TRBV6-3 to TRBJ1-1; D is ambiguous. The CDR3 loop spans 14 amino acids. Looked up from germline, CDR1 is MNHEY and CDR2 is SVGEGT. Deletions cut 7 bases from V and 0 bases from J, with 12 bases between. CDR3: CASILDAVNTEAFF. Written as DNA, the CDR3 is TGTGCCAGCATCCTTGACGCAGTGAACACTGAAGCTTTCTTT.

In this sample, this clonotype turned up a few times. The V and J genes are TRBV12-3 or TRBV12-4 and TRBJ2-7, with D unclear. This CDR3 is 15 amino acids long. Trimming removed 3 bases at V and 0 bases at J, with 12 bases between. Written as DNA, the CDR3 is TGTGCCAGCAGTTTTTCTGGCAGAAGCTCCTACGAGCAGTACTTC. Translation: CASSFSGRSSYEQYF.

The V gene is TRBV9, the J gene TRBJ2-5; 11 bases are shared with TRBD1. The CDR3 consists of 15 residues. V gave up 3 bases and J gave up 3 bases; unmatched junction bases: 4. The germline V gene has CDR1 SGDLS and CDR2 YYNGEE. In nucleotides, the CDR3 is TGTGCCAGCAGCGCAGGGACAGGGGGAAAAGAGACCCAGTACTTC. This codes for CASSAGTGGKETQYF. Together with reference TRBV9 and TRBJ2-5, the CDR3 gives the full variable domain: DSGVTQTPKHLITATGQRVTLRCSPRSGDLSVYWYQQSLDQGLQFLIQYYNGEERAKGNILERFSAQQFPDLHSELNLSSLELGDSALYFCASSAGTGGKETQYFGPGTRLLVL.

About this clonotype itself: Germline is not matched at one junction end, which may reflect a read error. The chain combines TRBV7-6 with TRBJ1-6, with D unclear. CDR1 SGHVS and CDR2 FNYEAQ come from the germline V gene. There are 14 residues in the CDR3. CDR3 nucleotides: TGTGCCAGCAGCTTAGAGGAGGGTAATTCACCCCCCCACTTT. Translating gives CASSLEEGNSPPHF.

There are many counts of this clonotype. This chain links TRBV13 with TRBJ2-7; D not certain. The V gene lost 5 bases and the J gene lost 2 bases, with 10 bases spanning the gap. The V gene's germline CDR1 is PRHDT and CDR2 FYEKMQ (reference sequence). CDR3 length: 13 residues. CDR3 in DNA: TGTGCCAGCAGCCTAAGGCGAGCCTACGAGCAGTACTTC. Translating it yields CASSLRRAYEQYF.

The genes are TRBV15 and TRBJ2-5, with 9 bases that match TRBD2. The CDR3 runs 17 residues. V trimming: 1 base; J trimming: 0 bases; junction bases outside the gene matches: 6. Germline lookup yields CDR1 LNHNV and CDR2 YYDKDF (reference sequence). Here the CDR3 DNA reads TGTGCCACCAGCAGAGCCGGGACTAGCCTGTACCAAGAGACCCAGTACTTC. Translated: CATSRAGTSLYQETQYF.

The rearrangement uses TRBV28 and TRBJ2-1, with 13 bases fitting TRBD2. The V gene's germline CDR1 is MDHEN and CDR2 SYDVKM. The length of the CDR3 is 14 residues. The trim removed 5 bases at V and 14 bases at J, leaving 9 bases unmatched. The CDR3 DNA sequence: TGTGCCAGCAGTCCGACCGGGACTAGCGGGATTAAGTTCTTC. Amino acid sequence: CASSPTGTSGIKFF.